A selection of T cell receptor beta chains follows, all from one sample in a study of PD-1 blockade in classical Hodgkin lymphoma. Clones were read by immunoSEQ multiplex PCR, and TCRdb kept only the in-frame ones, dropping some. Altogether around 93,000 clones are present, about three quarters being singletons, with the ten largest covering about 9.4%. The sequences come from peripheral blood mononuclear cells (PBMCs), collected before the fourth cycle of nivolumab. These receptors were collected from a human donor with classical Hodgkin lymphoma. Both conserved end residues are part of each CDR3. The D gene is left open where the match is weak. Rows may omit the clone size; those that give it use once, few, many or a size class.

>TRBV7-9|TRBJ1-1|-|TRBD1
TGTGCCAGCAGCCCCCTCCAGGGGGCTCAAGCTTTCTTT
CASSPLQGAQAFF
>TRBV11-2|TRBJ1-1|many|-
TGTGCCAGCAGCTCCAGAGGGAACACTGAAGCTTTCTTT
CASSSRGNTEAFF
>TRBV28|TRBJ2-3|once|TRBD2
TGTGCCAGCAGTTTAAGCGTGCTAGCGGGAGTCCCAGATACGCAGTATTTT
CASSLSVLAGVPDTQYF
>TRBV5-1|TRBJ2-3|-|-
TGCGCCAGCAGCTTATTAACGACCTCCACAGATACGCAGTATTTT
CASSLLTTSTDTQYF
>TRBV9|TRBJ2-1|-|-
TGTGCCAGCAGCTCCCCGACGGGCCAAGGATACAATGAGCAGTTCTTC
CASSSPTGQGYNEQFF
>TRBV19|TRBJ1-1|-|-
TGTGCCAGTAGTATTAGGGGCGGATCGGGCACTGAAGCTTTCTTT
CASSIRGGSGTEAFF
>TRBV11-3|TRBJ2-1|-|-
TGTGCCAGCAGCTCGCGAGACTCCTACAATGAGCAGTTCTTC
CASSSRDSYNEQFF
>TRBV5-1|TRBJ2-3|once|-
TGCGCCAGCAGCTTGTCCCAAGACAGCGTCGGTGGAGATACGCAGTATTTT
CASSLSQDSVGGDTQYF
>TRBV11-1|TRBJ1-6|-|TRBD1
TGTGCCAGCAGCTTAGGTCTAGGACAGGGGAATTCACCCCTCCACTTT
CASSLGLGQGNSPLHF
>TRBV6-5|TRBJ2-1|few|-
TGTGCCAGCAGTTACTCAGGCAGCCCGGGGCAGTTCTTC
CASSYSGSPGQFF
>TRBV29-1|TRBJ1-5|-|TRBD1
TGCAGCGTGGCCGGACAGGGGGGGCAGCCCCAGCATTTT
CSVAGQGGQPQHF
>TRBV25-1|TRBJ2-3|-|TRBD2
TGTGCCAGCAGTGGGGGGACTAGCGGACACACAGATACGCAGTATTTT
CASSGGTSGHTDTQYF
>TRBV5-1|TRBJ2-1|-|TRBD1
TGCGCCAGCAGCGTTCCGGACAGGGGGTTAGAGCAGTTCTTC
CASSVPDRGLEQFF
>TRBV11-2|TRBJ2-7|-|-
TGTGCCAGCAGCTTAGTTGCAGCCTACTACGAGCAGTACTTC
CASSLVAAYYEQYF
>TRBV4-1|TRBJ2-1|-|-
TGCGCCAGCAGCCCGAAGCCTACACGCGAGCAGTTCTTC
CASSPKPTREQFF